Listed below are T cell receptor beta chains from one sample, sequenced in a study of T cells after posttransplantation cyclophosphamide. Sequencing was performed with immunoSEQ multiplex PCR; in TCRdb, only in-frame clones are kept and a portion is missing. This sample has roughly 5,100 clones, each found more than once. The sequencing used PBMCs, collected after allogeneic stem cell transplant with posttransplant cyclophosphamide. The receptor source for this set is a female patient in her 30s who received an allogeneic stem cell transplant from an unrelated donor, was CMV-positive, and had acute and chronic GVHD. The T cells may partly be graft donor cells. The CDR3 runs from the conserved cysteine through the conserved F or W. D genes are given only for firm matches. Only part of the rows carry a size: once, few, many, or a class if the clone is expanded.

TRBV30	TRBD2	TRBJ2-3	many	TGTGCCTGGAGGCGGGCGGGAGGGCCCGTAACGCAGTATTTT	CAWRRAGGPVTQYF
TRBV28	TRBD2	TRBJ2-1	many	TGTGCCAGCAGTTTTTCAGGGCTAGCGGGACACAATGAGCAGTTCTTC	CASSFSGLAGHNEQFF
TRBV29-1	.	TRBJ1-3	many	TGCAGCGCCCTTACCTCCGCGGATCGTGGAAACACCATATATTTT	CSALTSADRGNTIYF
TRBV29-1	.	TRBJ1-2	many	TGCAGCGTTGATTGGGGGCATAGCTATGGCTACACCTTC	CSVDWGHSYGYTF
TRBV7-9	TRBD1	TRBJ1-2	many	TGTGCCAGCAGCTACACAGGGGCTGGCGGCTACACCTTC	CASSYTGAGGYTF
TRBV5-6	TRBD2	TRBJ2-1	many	TGTGCCAGCAGCTCCCCCCGGGGAGCGGGAGGCTACAATGAGCAGTTCTTC	CASSSPRGAGGYNEQFF
TRBV27	.	TRBJ1-2	.	TGTGCCAGCAGTTTATCCGGGGGGAACTATGGCTACACCTTC	CASSLSGGNYGYTF
TRBV9	TRBD2	TRBJ2-7	many	TGTGCCAGCAGCGTAGGCGGGAGGGCCCCCTACGAGCAGTACTTC	CASSVGGRAPYEQYF
TRBV27	TRBD2	TRBJ2-3	many	TGTGCCAGCAGTTCCGCGGAACTAGCGGAGAGCACAGATACGCAGTATTTT	CASSSAELAESTDTQYF
TRBV7-8	.	TRBJ2-2	many	TGTGCCAGCAGCCACGACTACCCCGGGGAGCTGTTTTTT	CASSHDYPGELFF
TRBV7-9	.	TRBJ1-1	many	TGTGCCAGCAGCTTTACAGTGAACACTGAAGCTTTCTTT	CASSFTVNTEAFF
TRBV27	TRBD2	TRBJ2-1	many	TGTGCCAGCAGTTCTCGACTAGCGGTATACAATGAGCAGTTCTTC	CASSSRLAVYNEQFF
TRBV7-2	.	TRBJ2-2	many	TGTGCCAGCAGCTCGTACGGGCTAGCCAACACCGGGGAGCTGTTTTTT	CASSSYGLANTGELFF
TRBV16	.	TRBJ1-1	many	TGTGCCAGCAGCCAATTCCCCCTTGAAGCTTTCTTT	CASSQFPLEAFF
TRBV2	.	TRBJ2-2	many	TGTGCCAGCAGCGCTCAACTAGTAAACACCGGGGAGCTGTTTTTT	CASSAQLVNTGELFF
TRBV6-5	TRBD2	TRBJ2-1	many	TGTGCCAGCAGTTTACTAGCGGGGAAGTCCCACAATGAGCAGTTCTTC	CASSLLAGKSHNEQFF
TRBV4-3	.	TRBJ1-5	medium-sized	TGCGCCAGCAGCCCACGCATCGGGCAGCCCCAGCATTTT	CASSPRIGQPQHF
TRBV30	.	TRBJ2-1	many	TGTGCCTGGAGTGTTGCAGGGGAAGGTGAGCAGTTCTTC	CAWSVAGEGEQFF
TRBV18	.	TRBJ2-7	many	TGTGCCAGCTCACCCCCAGGGAACGGCGAGCAGTACTTC	CASSPPGNGEQYF
TRBV19	.	TRBJ2-1	many	TGTGCCACCTCGGAGCAGGGGAATTGGAATGAGCAGTTCTTC	CATSEQGNWNEQFF
TRBV30	.	TRBJ1-3	many	TGTGCCTGGACCTCGGGGACAGGAAACACCATATATTTT	CAWTSGTGNTIYF
TRBV2	.	TRBJ2-7	medium-sized	TGTGCCAGCAGTGTTCAGGGGAACAACGAGCAGTACTTC	CASSVQGNNEQYF
TRBV9	TRBD2	TRBJ2-1	many	TGTGCCAGCAGCCCGGGAGGGAGCTCCTACAATGAGCAGTTCTTC	CASSPGGSSYNEQFF
TRBV6-5	.	TRBJ1-1	many	TGTGCCAGCAGCGGGTACGGTAACACTGAAGCTTTCTTT	CASSGYGNTEAFF
TRBV28	.	TRBJ1-1	.	TGTGCCAGCAGTTCGTACGGGGGGAACACTGAAGCTTTCTTT	CASSSYGGNTEAFF
TRBV18	.	TRBJ2-7	few	TGTGCCAGCTCACCAGCTACCTTATACGAGCAGTACTTC	CASSPATLYEQYF
TRBV5-8	TRBD2	TRBJ2-6	many	TGTGCCAGCAGCCCGATAGCGGGCGGCTCGCCTCTGGGGGCCAACGTCCTGACTTTC	CASSPIAGGSPLGANVLTF
TRBV15	.	TRBJ2-7	many	TGTGCCACCAGCAGAGATCGACAGCCTTCCTACGAGCAGTACTTC	CATSRDRQPSYEQYF
TRBV4-3	TRBD2	TRBJ2-1	many	TGCGCCAGCAGCCAAGAAGTAGGCCGGGGGCGGGAGGGTCTAAATGAGCAGTTCTTC	CASSQEVGRGREGLNEQFF
TRBV7-9	TRBD2	TRBJ2-7	.	TGTGCCAGCAGCTCGTATAGCGGGAGCTACTACGAGCAATACTTC	CASSSYSGSYYEQYF
TRBV7-7	.	TRBJ2-1	many	TGTGCTAGCAGCCCCTCCGGGCAGCTAGAAGGAGGTAATGAGCAGTTCTTC	CASSPSGQLEGGNEQFF
TRBV7-8	.	TRBJ2-7	.	TGTGCCAGCAGATCCTCAACTAGCCCCGGCGAGCAGTACTTC	CASRSSTSPGEQYF
TRBV2	TRBD1	TRBJ2-3	many	TGTGCCAGCACCGGTCAGGGGGCGCAAGATACGCAGTATTTT	CASTGQGAQDTQYF
TRBV20-1	.	TRBJ2-7	many	TGCAGTGCTGTAGTCTCCTACGAGCAGTACTTC	CSAVVSYEQYF
TRBV20-1	.	TRBJ2-3	medium-sized	TGCAGTGCTAGTCGGGATACGCAGTATTTT	CSASRDTQYF